The T cell receptor beta chain under discussion was sequenced for a study of shared clonotypes between healthy human individuals. Method: immunoSEQ multiplex PCR; TCRdb's copy keeps in-frame clones and lacks some. The data contain 2 million to 3 million clones, more than 80% of them seen just once; the ten biggest clones take up over 0.12%. The study's findings and limits: In a few donors, approximately 5% of naive CD4 clonotypes appeared in common. Estimated richness was generally greater in naive than memory subsets.

CDR3 length: 14 residues. V lost 6 bases and J 1 base, leaving 13 bases between the germline ends. Germline CDR1 is MNHNS and CDR2 is SASEGT. In this sample, this clone turned up once. As yet, its antigen is unknown. This TCR derives from a young man in good health. Sequencing used naive CD4+ T cells sorted from blood. Stated subset: CD45RA+ positively selected. The rearrangement uses TRBV6-1 and TRBJ2-7, with D possibly being TRBD1 (5 bases). The CDR3 coding sequence is TGTGCCAGCAGCACCAACAGGATTTCCTACGAGCAGTACTTC. This encodes CASSTNRISYEQYF.